The 12 T cell receptor beta chains reported below all come from one sample, sequenced in a study of blood T cell repertoires in COVID-19. Here immunoSEQ multiplex PCR was the method, and the copy in TCRdb shows in-frame clones only, minus some. The sample carries about 82,000 clones, 80% recorded once. The sample was peripheral blood. These receptors were taken from a woman aged 35 to 49 with active or convalescent COVID-19.

This chain uses TRBV7-2 with TRBJ1-2, with D possibly being TRBD1 (6 bases). Trimming stripped 5 bases from V and 9 bases from J, with 22 bases between. CDR1 is SGHTA and CDR2 is FQGNSA in the germline V gene. This CDR3 is 15 amino acids long. The CDR3 loop is CASSPQPGTTYRYTF. CDR3 sequence (DNA): TGTGCCAGCAGCCCCCAGCCTGGGACAACTTATCGCTACACCTTC.

The rearrangement uses TRBV28 and TRBJ1-5; 7 positions agree with TRBD1. The J segment lost 0 bases and the V segment lost 6 bases, leaving 23 bases of the junction unmatched. The germline CDR1 and CDR2 sequences are MDHEN and SYDVKM. This CDR3 contains 21 residues. CDR3 coding DNA: TGTGCCAGCAGCCCTACCGGGACAGATTTCTTTCGGGTTTATAGCAATCAGCCCCAGCATTTT. Translation: CASSPTGTDFFRVYSNQPQHF.

A few counts support this clone. The V gene is TRBV18, the J gene TRBJ1-2; 10 bases agree with TRBD1. Trimming took 5 bases from V and 6 from J; bases not matched to a gene: 9. The CDR3 contains 15 residues. Germline values: CDR1 KGHSH, CDR2 LQKENI. The CDR3 sequence: CASSVGQGQTDGYTF. DNA for the CDR3: TGTGCCAGCTCAGTGGGACAGGGGCAAACGGATGGCTACACCTTC.

The CDR3 DNA is TGTGCCACCAGTGAGTCGGGACAGGGGGGAAGAAACACTGAAGCTTTCTTT. Residues: CATSESGQGGRNTEAFF. V and J are TRBV24-1 and TRBJ1-1, with 11 bases that match TRBD1. V was clipped by 4 bases and J by 2 bases; unmatched bases: 8. CDR3 length: 17 amino acids. Looked up from germline, CDR1 is KGHDR and CDR2 is SFDVKD.

This clone was observed a single time. The CDR3 loop is CASSLGPDRVVTEQYF. The CDR3 nucleotides are TGTGCCAGCAGCTTAGGCCCGGACAGGGTGGTCACCGAGCAGTACTTC. The gene calls are TRBV13 and TRBJ2-7, with 8 bases lining up with TRBD1. The CDR3 is 16 amino acids. J gave up 6 bases and V 0 bases, and 10 bases lay outside the gene matches. Germline V gene sequence: CDR1 PRHDT, CDR2 FYEKMQ (reference sequence).

The rearrangement uses TRBV19 and TRBJ2-7; perhaps TRBD1 as D (6 bases). V was cut by 3 bases and J by 5 bases, with 14 bases left in between. The CDR3 extends over 14 amino acids. Germline V gene data show CDR1 as LNHDA and CDR2 as SQIVND (reference sequence). The DNA of the CDR3 is TGTGCCAGTAGTATGACAGGACATAGGAACGAGCAGTACTTC. Residues: CASSMTGHRNEQYF. The variable domain in full, with the rest retrieved from reference TRBV19 and TRBJ2-7, is DGGITQSPKYLFRKEGQNVTLSCEQNLNHDAMYWYRQDPGQGLRLIYYSQIVNDFQKGDIAEGYSVSREKKESFPLTVTSAQKNPTAFYLCASSMTGHRNEQYFGPGTRLTVT.

The V and J genes are TRBV4-2 and TRBJ2-5; 7 bases match TRBD2. This CDR3 contains 19 residues. Unmatched junction bases numbered 15, after V lost 1 base and J lost 1 base. CDR1 and CDR2 (germline): LGHNA, YNFKEQ. CDR3 bases: TGTGCCAGCAGCCAAGGACCCCAGGCCGGGAGGTCCTTCCAAGAGACCCAGTACTTC. Its protein product is CASSQGPQAGRSFQETQYF.

The rearrangement uses TRBV28 and TRBJ1-2; 7 bases align to TRBD1. This CDR3 is built from 14 residues. Germline lookup yields CDR1 MDHEN and CDR2 SYDVKM. V lost 3 bases and J lost 8; bases outside the gene matches: 9. The CDR3 is CASSFLGQLVGYTF. DNA of the CDR3: TGTGCCAGCAGTTTTTTGGGACAGTTAGTAGGCTACACCTTC.

The chain links TRBV7-8 to TRBJ2-3; D gene unclear. V lost 1 base and J 2 bases, leaving 13 bases between the germline ends. The CDR3 is 16 amino acids. CDR1 SGHVS and CDR2 FQNEAQ come from the germline V gene. The CDR3 nucleotides read TGTGCCAGCAGCTTAGGCAGCCGGGTTTTCACAGATACGCAGTATTTT. Protein: CASSLGSRVFTDTQYF.

This clone was seen only a few times. This chain connects TRBV28 to TRBJ2-2, with 9 bases matching TRBD2. With V trimmed by 6 bases and J by 8 bases, 22 bases remained unmatched. There are 19 residues in the CDR3. In germline, CDR1 is MDHEN, CDR2 SYDVKM. The DNA of the CDR3 is TGTGCCAGCAGCTCCCGACAGGGCGTCCGGGGGACTAGCTTTGGGGAGCTGTTTTTT. Its translation is CASSSRQGVRGTSFGELFF. Looking up the rest from reference TRBV28 and TRBJ2-2 gives the full variable domain: DVKVTQSSRYLVKRTGEKVFLECVQDMDHENMFWYRQDPGLGLRLIYFSYDVKMKEKGDIPEGYSVSREKKERFSLILESASTNQTSMYLCASSSRQGVRGTSFGELFFGEGSRLTVL.

This sequence joins TRBV7-9 and TRBJ2-1, with 12 bases matching TRBD2. The CDR3 contains 18 residues. Losses at the gene ends were 2 bases for V and 8 bases for J; bases not matched to a gene: 13. Germline V gives CDR1 SEHNR, CDR2 FQNEAQ (reference sequence). The CDR3 here is CASSLFVLLAGGLDEQFF. The DNA for the CDR3 is TGTGCCAGCAGCTTATTCGTACTACTAGCGGGGGGCCTCGATGAGCAGTTCTTC.

The chain employs TRBV7-2 and TRBJ1-6, with a tentative D call TRBD1 (6 bases). The V gene's germline CDR1 is SGHTA and CDR2 FQGNSA. Deletions cut 2 bases from V and 0 bases from J, with 11 bases between. The CDR3 is 17 residues long. The DNA of the CDR3 is TGTGCCAGCAGCTTAAGAGGACAGAGCTCCTATAATTCACCCCTCCACTTT. It specifies CASSLRGQSSYNSPLHF.